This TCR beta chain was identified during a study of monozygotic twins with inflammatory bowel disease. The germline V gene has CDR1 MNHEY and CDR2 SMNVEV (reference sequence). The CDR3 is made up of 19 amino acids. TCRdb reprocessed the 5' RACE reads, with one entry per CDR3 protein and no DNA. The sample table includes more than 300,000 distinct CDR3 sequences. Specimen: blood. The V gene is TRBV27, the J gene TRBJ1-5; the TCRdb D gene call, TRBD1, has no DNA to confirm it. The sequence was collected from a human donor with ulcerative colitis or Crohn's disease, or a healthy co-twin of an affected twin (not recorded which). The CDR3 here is CASSPGQGFSPYSNQPQHF.